This TCR beta chain was sequenced during a study of blood T cell repertoires in COVID-19. Per the original data handling: Amplifying reference gene primers gave estimates of nucleated cell counts. The method was immunoSEQ multiplex PCR; TCRdb's version includes in-frame clones alone and lacks a portion of them. Clone size and the V and J calls come from that table; the DNA yielded D and trimming. This sample has 100,000 or so clones, with about nine tenths found just once. The CDR3 is 16 residues long. Germline loops: CDR1 MNHEY, CDR2 SMNVEV (reference sequence). The germline V and J ends were trimmed by 2 bases and 4 bases, with 18 bases remaining between them.

This chain links TRBV27 with TRBJ2-7, with D perhaps TRBD1 (6 bases). Sequenced input: peripheral blood. This TCR came from a man between 18 and 29 years old with acute or convalescent COVID-19. CDR3 loop: CASSLGGGRGPYEQYF. CDR3 nucleotides: TGTGCCAGCAGTTTAGGTGGGGGCAGGGGACCTTACGAGCAGTACTTC.